Listed below are T cell receptor beta chains from one sample, sequenced in a study of blood T cell repertoires in COVID-19. Using immunoSEQ multiplex PCR, the repertoire was profiled, and TCRdb retains in-frame clones only, with some absent. The sample records more than 95,000 clones, about four fifths being singletons. Sample: peripheral blood. The receptors come from a man in his 60s with acute or convalescent COVID-19. The conserved cysteine and the conserved F or W are not part of the CDR3 here.

j_gene: TRBJ2-5
v_gene: TRBV5-1
CDR3aa: ASSLAIGARETQY

j_gene: TRBJ1-4
v_gene: TRBV15
CDR3aa: ATSRDRQGNEKLF

j_gene: TRBJ1-1
v_gene: TRBV7-3
CDR3aa: ASSLGWDTEAF

j_gene: TRBJ2-3
v_gene: TRBV20-1
CDR3aa: SAIRGDTQY

j_gene: TRBJ1-1
v_gene: TRBV3-1/TRBV3-2
CDR3aa: ASSRGGNTEAF

j_gene: TRBJ2-2
v_gene: TRBV25-1
CDR3aa: ASSESQGLDTGELF

j_gene: TRBJ2-1
v_gene: TRBV5-4
CDR3aa: ASSLVRLASGSSYNEQF

j_gene: TRBJ2-1
v_gene: TRBV7-9
CDR3aa: ASSLSGYNEQF

j_gene: TRBJ2-2
v_gene: TRBV4-2
CDR3aa: ASSQDSAGELF

j_gene: TRBJ2-5
v_gene: TRBV5-4
CDR3aa: ASSLGVDGETQY

j_gene: TRBJ2-7
v_gene: TRBV9
CDR3aa: ASSVTGSSYEQY

j_gene: TRBJ2-7
v_gene: TRBV4-2
CDR3aa: ASSQDTSGITYEQY

j_gene: TRBJ1-2
v_gene: TRBV3-1/TRBV3-2
CDR3aa: ASSLRSNYGYT

j_gene: TRBJ1-3
v_gene: TRBV10-3
CDR3aa: AISPDRPSGNTIY

j_gene: TRBJ2-5
v_gene: TRBV7-2
CDR3aa: ASSRTSNGQETQY

j_gene: TRBJ2-1
v_gene: TRBV28
CDR3aa: ASRQGPNNEQF

j_gene: TRBJ1-1
v_gene: TRBV6-5
CDR3aa: ASSRGAGDAEAF

j_gene: TRBJ2-5
v_gene: TRBV30
CDR3aa: AWTLELGQETQY

j_gene: TRBJ1-2
v_gene: TRBV12-3/TRBV12-4
CDR3aa: ASRDLVNRGYT

j_gene: TRBJ1-1
v_gene: TRBV19
CDR3aa: ASSIRPGSTEAF

j_gene: TRBJ2-6
v_gene: TRBV9
CDR3aa: ASSARGPGANVLT

j_gene: TRBJ2-3
v_gene: TRBV5-8
CDR3aa: ASSFPQGTDTQY

j_gene: TRBJ2-2
v_gene: TRBV7-9
CDR3aa: ASSHLGAGELF

j_gene: TRBJ1-2
v_gene: TRBV7-9
CDR3aa: ASSLGLGQYYGYT

j_gene: TRBJ2-1
v_gene: TRBV20-1
CDR3aa: SAKREDEQF

j_gene: TRBJ1-1
v_gene: TRBV7-2
CDR3aa: ASSSQNMNTEAF

j_gene: TRBJ1-5
v_gene: TRBV30
CDR3aa: AWSGNRGQYSNQPQH

j_gene: TRBJ1-3
v_gene: TRBV7-2
CDR3aa: ASSLGPGGYRNTIY

j_gene: TRBJ1-3
v_gene: TRBV3-1/TRBV3-2
CDR3aa: ASSQGTGRNTIY

j_gene: TRBJ1-1
v_gene: TRBV28
CDR3aa: ASSFGQNTEAF

j_gene: TRBJ2-1
v_gene: TRBV18
CDR3aa: ASSPTGTGGIVWNEQF

j_gene: TRBJ2-1
v_gene: TRBV7-2
CDR3aa: ASSLEGTSGRYYNEQF

j_gene: TRBJ2-1
v_gene: TRBV19
CDR3aa: ATNSGSFYNEQF

j_gene: TRBJ1-4
v_gene: TRBV2
CDR3aa: ASSSWGRDRVNEGEKLF

j_gene: TRBJ1-6
v_gene: TRBV15
CDR3aa: ATSSVDTTYNSPLH

j_gene: TRBJ2-7
v_gene: TRBV5-6
CDR3aa: ASSSRQRLVYEQY

j_gene: TRBJ1-1
v_gene: TRBV6-1
CDR3aa: ASSDGTVNTEAF

j_gene: TRBJ1-5
v_gene: TRBV5-4
CDR3aa: ASSTGTDQPQH

j_gene: TRBJ1-5
v_gene: TRBV4-3
CDR3aa: ASSLTGQGQPQH

j_gene: TRBJ2-1
v_gene: TRBV12-5
CDR3aa: ASGLIYGSGSNEQF

j_gene: TRBJ2-2
v_gene: TRBV4-3
CDR3aa: ASSPEVSRTGELF

j_gene: TRBJ2-4
v_gene: TRBV19
CDR3aa: ASSIREPLLAGSKNIQY

j_gene: TRBJ1-4
v_gene: TRBV9
CDR3aa: ASSAKGAGNGEKLF

j_gene: TRBJ2-7
v_gene: TRBV19
CDR3aa: ASKRTSGTYEQY

j_gene: TRBJ2-2
v_gene: TRBV11-3
CDR3aa: ASSLVPRTGGAGELF

j_gene: TRBJ1-1
v_gene: TRBV10-3
CDR3aa: AITKTGLNTEAF

j_gene: TRBJ2-5
v_gene: TRBV2
CDR3aa: ASISVGETQY

j_gene: TRBJ2-7
v_gene: TRBV15
CDR3aa: ATSLDYEQY

j_gene: TRBJ2-7
v_gene: TRBV28
CDR3aa: ASSFGTSGTSVGEQY

j_gene: TRBJ2-2
v_gene: TRBV18
CDR3aa: ASSPGQPITGELF

j_gene: TRBJ1-3
v_gene: TRBV7-9
CDR3aa: ASSLREGNTIY

j_gene: TRBJ2-7
v_gene: TRBV7-3
CDR3aa: ASSLVGTGDPPYEQY

j_gene: TRBJ2-2
v_gene: TRBV18
CDR3aa: ASSPSGTGNTGELF

j_gene: TRBJ2-1
v_gene: TRBV7-3
CDR3aa: ASSLISAEASYNEQF

j_gene: TRBJ1-1
v_gene: TRBV7-2
CDR3aa: ASSLAMGQGNTEAF